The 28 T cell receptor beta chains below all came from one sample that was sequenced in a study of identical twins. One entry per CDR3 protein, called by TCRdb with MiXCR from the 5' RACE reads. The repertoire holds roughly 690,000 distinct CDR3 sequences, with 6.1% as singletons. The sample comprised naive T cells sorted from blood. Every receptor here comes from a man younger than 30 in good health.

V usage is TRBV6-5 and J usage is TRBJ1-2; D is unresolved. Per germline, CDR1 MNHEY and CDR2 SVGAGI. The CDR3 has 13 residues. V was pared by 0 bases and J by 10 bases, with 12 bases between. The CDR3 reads CASSYSADRFYTF. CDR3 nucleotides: TGTGCCAGCAGTTACTCTGCAGACCGTTTCTACACCTTC.

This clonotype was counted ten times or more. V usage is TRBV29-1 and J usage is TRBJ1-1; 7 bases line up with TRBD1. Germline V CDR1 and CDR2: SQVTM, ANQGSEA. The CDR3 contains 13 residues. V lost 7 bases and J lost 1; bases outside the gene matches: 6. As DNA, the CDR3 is TGCAGCGGGGGACAGATGGAGAACACTGAAGCTTTCTTT. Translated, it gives CSGGQMENTEAFF.

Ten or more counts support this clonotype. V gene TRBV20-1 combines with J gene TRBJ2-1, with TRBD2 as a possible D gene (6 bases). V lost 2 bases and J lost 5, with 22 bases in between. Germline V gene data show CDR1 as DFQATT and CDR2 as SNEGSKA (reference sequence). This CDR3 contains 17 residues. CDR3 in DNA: TGCAGTGCTAGAACACCATCACCCGGACTATTTAACAATGAGCAGTTCTTC. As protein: CSARTPSPGLFNNEQFF.

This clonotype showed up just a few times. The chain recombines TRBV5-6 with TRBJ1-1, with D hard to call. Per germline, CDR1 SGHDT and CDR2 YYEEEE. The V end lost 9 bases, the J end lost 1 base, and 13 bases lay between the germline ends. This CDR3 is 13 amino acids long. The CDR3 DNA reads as TGTGCCACCCCTGGGAGCACGAACACTGAAGCTTTCTTT. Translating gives CATPGSTNTEAFF.

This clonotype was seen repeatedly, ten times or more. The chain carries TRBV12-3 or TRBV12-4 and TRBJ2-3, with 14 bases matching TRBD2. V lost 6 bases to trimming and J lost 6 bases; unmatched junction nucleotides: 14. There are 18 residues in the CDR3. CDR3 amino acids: CASSSFIRTSGRPDTQYF. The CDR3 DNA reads TGTGCCAGCAGCTCATTTATACGGACTAGCGGGAGGCCCGATACGCAGTATTTT.

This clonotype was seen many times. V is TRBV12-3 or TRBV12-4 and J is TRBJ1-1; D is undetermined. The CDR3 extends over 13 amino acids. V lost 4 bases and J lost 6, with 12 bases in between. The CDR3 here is CASSWADGSEAFF. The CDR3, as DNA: TGTGCCAGCAGTTGGGCAGACGGTTCTGAAGCTTTCTTT.

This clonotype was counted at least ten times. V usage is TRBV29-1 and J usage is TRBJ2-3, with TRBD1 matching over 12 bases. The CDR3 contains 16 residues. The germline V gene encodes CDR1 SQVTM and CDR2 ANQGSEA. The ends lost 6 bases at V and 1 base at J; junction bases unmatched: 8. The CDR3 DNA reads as TGCAGCGTGGAGGGACAGGGGGCTTTCGGCACAGATACGCAGTATTTT. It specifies CSVEGQGAFGTDTQYF.

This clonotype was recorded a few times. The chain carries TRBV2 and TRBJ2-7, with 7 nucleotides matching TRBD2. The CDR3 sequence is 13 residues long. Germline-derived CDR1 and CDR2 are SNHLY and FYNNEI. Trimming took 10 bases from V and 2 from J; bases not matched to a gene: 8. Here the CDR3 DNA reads TGTGCCACCGTCGGGGGGTTGGCCTACGAGCAGTACTTC. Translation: CATVGGLAYEQYF.

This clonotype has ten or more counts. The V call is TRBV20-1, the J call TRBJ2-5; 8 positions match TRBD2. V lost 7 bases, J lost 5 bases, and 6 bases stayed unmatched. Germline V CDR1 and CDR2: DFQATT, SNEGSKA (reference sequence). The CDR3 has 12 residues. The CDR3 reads CSVGRAGETQYF. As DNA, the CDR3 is TGCAGTGTCGGGAGGGCTGGGGAGACCCAGTACTTC.

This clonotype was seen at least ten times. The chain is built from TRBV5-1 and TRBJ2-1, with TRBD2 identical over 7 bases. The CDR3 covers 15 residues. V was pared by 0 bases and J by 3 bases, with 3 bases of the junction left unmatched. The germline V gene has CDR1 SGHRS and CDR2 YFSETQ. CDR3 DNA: TGCGCCAGCAGCTTGGGCGGGAGCTACTACAATGAGCAGTTCTTC. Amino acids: CASSLGGSYYNEQFF.

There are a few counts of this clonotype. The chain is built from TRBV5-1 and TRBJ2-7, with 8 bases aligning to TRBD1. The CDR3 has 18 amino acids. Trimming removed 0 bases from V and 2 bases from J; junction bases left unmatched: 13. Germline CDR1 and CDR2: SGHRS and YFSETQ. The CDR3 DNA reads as TGCGCCAGCAGCTTGGGGCCTGTGACAGGGGTAAGTCCCTACGAGCAGTACGTC. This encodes CASSLGPVTGVSPYEQYV.

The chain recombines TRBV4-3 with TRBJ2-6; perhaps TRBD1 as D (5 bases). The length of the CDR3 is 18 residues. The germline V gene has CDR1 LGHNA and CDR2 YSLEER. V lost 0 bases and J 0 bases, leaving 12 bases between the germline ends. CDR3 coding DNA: TGCGCCAGCAGCCAAGAATCCAGGGTTAGCTCTGGGGCCAACGTCCTGACTTTC. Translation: CASSQESRVSSGANVLTF.

CDR3 DNA: TGTGCCAGCAGCCATCCCGGCATGAACACTGAAGCTTTCTTT. Translating it yields CASSHPGMNTEAFF. J is TRBJ1-1 and V is TRBV14; D gene ambiguous. V was pared by 3 bases and J by 0 bases, with 8 bases between. There are 14 residues in the CDR3. CDR1 SGHDN and CDR2 FVKESK come from the germline V gene.

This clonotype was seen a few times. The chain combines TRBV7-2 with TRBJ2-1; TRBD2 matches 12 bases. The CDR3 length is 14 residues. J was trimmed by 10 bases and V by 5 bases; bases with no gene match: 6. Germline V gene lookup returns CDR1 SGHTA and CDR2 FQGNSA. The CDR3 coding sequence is TGTGCCAGCAGCCGAGGACTAGCGGGAATCGAGCAGTTCTTC. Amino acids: CASSRGLAGIEQFF.

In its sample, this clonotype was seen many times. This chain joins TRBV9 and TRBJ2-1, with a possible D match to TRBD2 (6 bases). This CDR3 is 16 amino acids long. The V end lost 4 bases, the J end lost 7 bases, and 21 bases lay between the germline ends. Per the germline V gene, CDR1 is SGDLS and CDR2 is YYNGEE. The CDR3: CASSPTSGGVGNEQFF. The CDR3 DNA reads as TGTGCCAGCAGCCCCACCTCCGGGGGAGTTGGTAATGAGCAGTTCTTC.

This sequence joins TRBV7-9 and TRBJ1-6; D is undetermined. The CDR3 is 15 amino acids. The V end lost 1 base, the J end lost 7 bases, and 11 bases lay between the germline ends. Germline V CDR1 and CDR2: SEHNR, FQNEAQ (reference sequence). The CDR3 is CASSLDQVLNSPLHF. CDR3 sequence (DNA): TGTGCCAGCAGCTTAGATCAGGTTTTGAATTCACCCCTCCACTTT.

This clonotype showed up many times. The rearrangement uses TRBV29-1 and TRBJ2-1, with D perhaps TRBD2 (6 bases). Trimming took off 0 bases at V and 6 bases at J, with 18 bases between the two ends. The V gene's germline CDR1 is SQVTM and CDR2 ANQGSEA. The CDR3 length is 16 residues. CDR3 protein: CSVEDRLANRGNEQFF. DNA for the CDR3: TGCAGCGTTGAAGATCGGCTAGCGAATAGAGGCAATGAGCAGTTCTTC.

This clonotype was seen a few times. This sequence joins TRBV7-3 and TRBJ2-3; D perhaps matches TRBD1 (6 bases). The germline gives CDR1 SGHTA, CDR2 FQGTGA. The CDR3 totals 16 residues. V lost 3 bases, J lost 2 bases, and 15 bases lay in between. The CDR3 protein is CASSLGTSPNTDTQYF. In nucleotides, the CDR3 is TGTGCCAGCAGCTTGGGGACATCCCCGAACACAGATACGCAGTATTTT.

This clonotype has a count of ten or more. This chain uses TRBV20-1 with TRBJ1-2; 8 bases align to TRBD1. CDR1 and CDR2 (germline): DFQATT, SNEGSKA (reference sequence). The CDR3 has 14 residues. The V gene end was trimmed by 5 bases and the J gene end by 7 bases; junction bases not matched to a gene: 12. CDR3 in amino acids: CSASTRQGRGGYTF. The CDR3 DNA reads TGCAGTGCTTCTACCCGACAGGGGCGAGGTGGCTACACCTTC.

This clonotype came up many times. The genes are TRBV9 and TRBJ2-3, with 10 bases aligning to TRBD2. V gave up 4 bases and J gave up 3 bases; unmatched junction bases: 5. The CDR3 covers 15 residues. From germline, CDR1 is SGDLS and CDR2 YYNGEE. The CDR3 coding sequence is TGTGCCAGCAGCACCCAACTAGCGGGAACAGATACGCAGTATTTT. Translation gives CASSTQLAGTDTQYF.

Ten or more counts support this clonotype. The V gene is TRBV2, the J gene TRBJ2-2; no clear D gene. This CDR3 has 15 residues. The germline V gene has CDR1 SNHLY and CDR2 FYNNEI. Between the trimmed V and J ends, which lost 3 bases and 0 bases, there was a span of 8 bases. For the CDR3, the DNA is TGTGCCAGCAGTGATCCCTCCACGAACACCGGGGAGCTGTTTTTT. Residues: CASSDPSTNTGELFF.

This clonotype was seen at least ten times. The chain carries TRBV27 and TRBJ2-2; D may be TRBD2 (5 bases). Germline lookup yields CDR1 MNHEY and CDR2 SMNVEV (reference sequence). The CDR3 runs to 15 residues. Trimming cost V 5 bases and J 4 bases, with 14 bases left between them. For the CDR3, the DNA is TGTGCCAGCAGTAGAGAGGGATCTAGCACCGGGGAGCTGTTTTTT. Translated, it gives CASSREGSSTGELFF.

The CDR3 loop is CASSLNSHNEQFF. The DNA of the CDR3 is TGTGCCAGCAGCTTAAACAGCCACAATGAGCAGTTCTTC. V gene TRBV7-6 combines with J gene TRBJ2-1; no clear D gene. V was shortened by 2 bases and J by 5 bases, with 7 bases between the two germline ends. The CDR3 sequence is 13 residues long. Germline loops: CDR1 SGHVS, CDR2 FNYEAQ. The variable domain in full, with the rest retrieved from reference TRBV7-6 and TRBJ2-1, is GAGVSQSPRYKVTKRGQDVALRCDPISGHVSLYWYRQALGQGPEFLTYFNYEAQQDKSGLPNDRFSAERPEGSISTLTIQRTEQRDSAMYRCASSLNSHNEQFFGPGTRLTVL.

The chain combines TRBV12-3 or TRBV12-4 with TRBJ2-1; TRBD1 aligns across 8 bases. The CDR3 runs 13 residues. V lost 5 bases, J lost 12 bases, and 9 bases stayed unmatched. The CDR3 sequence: CASSLIGGTGQFF. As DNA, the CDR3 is TGTGCCAGCAGTCTAATTGGCGGGACAGGGCAGTTCTTC.

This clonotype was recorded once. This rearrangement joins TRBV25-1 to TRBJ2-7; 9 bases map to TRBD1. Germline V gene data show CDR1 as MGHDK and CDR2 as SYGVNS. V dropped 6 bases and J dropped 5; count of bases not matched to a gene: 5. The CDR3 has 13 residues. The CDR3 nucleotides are TGTGCCAGCAGCCGGACAGGGGTGCACGAGCAGTACGTC. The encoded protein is CASSRTGVHEQYV.

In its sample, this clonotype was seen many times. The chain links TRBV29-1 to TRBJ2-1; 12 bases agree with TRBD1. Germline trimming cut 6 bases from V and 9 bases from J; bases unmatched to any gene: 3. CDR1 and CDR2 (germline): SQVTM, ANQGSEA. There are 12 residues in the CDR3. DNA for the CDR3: TGCAGCGTGGGACAGGGGGCTGGTGAGCAGTTCTTC. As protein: CSVGQGAGEQFF.

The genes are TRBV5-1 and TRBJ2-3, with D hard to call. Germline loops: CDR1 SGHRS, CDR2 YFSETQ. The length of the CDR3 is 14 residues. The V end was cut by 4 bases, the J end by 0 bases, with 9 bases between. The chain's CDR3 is CASSLRFSTDTQYF. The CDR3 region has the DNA TGCGCCAGCAGCCTTAGGTTTAGCACAGATACGCAGTATTTT. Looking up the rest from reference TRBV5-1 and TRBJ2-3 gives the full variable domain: KAGVTQTPRYLIKTRGQQVTLSCSPISGHRSVSWYQQTPGQGLQFLFEYFSETQRNKGNFPGRFSGRQFSNSRSEMNVSTLELGDSALYLCASSLRFSTDTQYFGPGTRLTVL.

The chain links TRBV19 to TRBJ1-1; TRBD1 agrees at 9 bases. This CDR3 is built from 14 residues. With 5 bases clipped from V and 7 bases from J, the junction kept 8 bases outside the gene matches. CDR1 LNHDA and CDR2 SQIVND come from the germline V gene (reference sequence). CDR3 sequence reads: CASSRDRVLVEAFF. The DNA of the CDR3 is TGTGCCAGTAGTCGGGACAGGGTATTGGTTGAAGCTTTCTTT.